Following are 24 T cell receptor beta chains from one sample sequenced in a study of T-cell reconstitution after alpha-beta-depleted transplantation in children. Library preparation (for TCRbeta) was performed with unique molecular identifiers. Via MiXCR, TCRdb re-called the PCR reads, giving one row per CDR3 protein. The repertoire holds approximately 490,000 distinct CDR3 sequences, with under 15% as singletons. The sequencing here drew on PBMCs from the stem cell graft donor, taken from the stem cell graft. The receptors originated from a human donor who donated a stem cell graft to a child with combined immunodeficiency.

This clonotype has a handful of counts. The chain is built from TRBV12-3 or TRBV12-4 and TRBJ2-2, with 8 positions matching TRBD2. The CDR3 consists of 16 residues. After removal of 1 base from V and 1 base from J, the junction contained 2 bases not matched to a gene. The CDR3 here is CASSLVAGMNTGELFF. The CDR3 DNA is TGTGCCAGCAGTTTAGTAGCGGGGATGAACACCGGGGAGCTGTTTTTT.

There are a few counts of this clonotype. The chain combines TRBV12-3 or TRBV12-4 with TRBJ2-7; D might be TRBD1 or TRBD2, each matching 5 bases. The V end lost 2 bases, the J end lost 4 bases, and 9 bases lay between the germline ends. The CDR3 has 13 amino acids. DNA for the CDR3: TGTGCCAGCAGTTTACTCGAGGGGTACGAGCAGTACTTC. This sequence encodes CASSLLEGYEQYF.

This clonotype was observed at least ten times. The J gene is TRBJ2-3, the V gene TRBV6-1, with 9 bases aligning to TRBD2. Germline trimming cut 5 bases from V and 5 bases from J; bases unmatched to any gene: 5. Germline CDR1 and CDR2: MNHNS and SASEGT. The CDR3 runs to 14 residues. This chain's CDR3 is CASSRGRAIDTQYF. The CDR3 DNA reads TGTGCCAGCAGTCGCGGGAGGGCCATAGATACGCAGTATTTT.

This clonotype has just a few counts. This rearrangement joins TRBV4-3 to TRBJ2-3; D unresolved. CDR1 and CDR2 from the germline V gene are LGHNA and YSLEER. The CDR3 spans 17 residues. The V and J ends lost 0 bases and 2 bases respectively, with 15 bases between them. CDR3 sequence: CASSQDLVRDDTDTQYF. Written as DNA, the CDR3 is TGCGCCAGCAGCCAAGATCTGGTCCGTGACGACACAGATACGCAGTATTTT.

The chain employs TRBV9 and TRBJ1-2; 9 bases are a match to TRBD1. CDR3 size: 13 residues. In germline, CDR1 is SGDLS, CDR2 YYNGEE. V dropped 1 base and J dropped 8; count of bases not matched to a gene: 3. CDR3 loop: CASSVRQGEGYTF. For the CDR3, the DNA is TGTGCCAGCAGCGTAAGACAGGGGGAAGGCTACACCTTC.

V and J are TRBV7-2 and TRBJ2-7; 9 positions agree with TRBD2. CDR3 length: 15 residues. J gave up 3 bases and V 5 bases, and 8 bases lay outside the gene matches. CDR1 and CDR2 (germline): SGHTA, FQGNSA. The CDR3 coding sequence is TGTGCCAGCAGCCTCATAGCGGGAGAGAGCTACGAGCAGTACTTC. This gives the protein CASSLIAGESYEQYF.

This clonotype was seen ten or more times. The rearrangement uses TRBV28 and TRBJ2-2; TRBD2 aligns across 10 bases. V trimming: 2 bases; J trimming: 4 bases; junction bases outside the gene matches: 13. The CDR3 is 19 amino acids. Germline CDR1 MDHEN, CDR2 SYDVKM. The CDR3 protein is CASSLGLAGAFVGTGELFF. As DNA, the CDR3 is TGTGCCAGCAGTTTAGGCCTAGCGGGGGCTTTCGTCGGCACCGGGGAGCTGTTTTTT.

Many counts were recorded for this clonotype. The chain carries TRBV10-3 and TRBJ2-1; D perhaps matches TRBD2 (6 bases). Looked up from germline, CDR1 is ENHRY and CDR2 is SYGVKD. CDR3 length: 13 amino acids. The V end was cut by 6 bases, the J end by 5 bases, with 11 bases between. The CDR3 nucleotides are TGTGCCATCAGGGGGGACTCAAACAATGAGCAGTTCTTC. Translating it yields CAIRGDSNNEQFF.

This clonotype occurred a few times. The CDR3 DNA reads as TGTGCCAGCAGTTTTGGGAGTCGGGAGACCCAGTACTTC. Its translation: CASSFGSRETQYF. The chain recombines TRBV12-3 or TRBV12-4 with TRBJ2-5; D possibly corresponds to TRBD2 (5 bases). This CDR3 contains 13 residues. V lost 3 bases to trimming and J lost 5 bases, with 10 bases between them.

This clonotype was observed a handful of times. The chain couples TRBV3-1 to TRBJ1-1, with D unclear. There are 14 residues in the CDR3. The V end was cut by 3 bases, the J end by 1 base, with 9 bases between. Germline V gene lookup returns CDR1 LGHDT and CDR2 YNNKEL (reference sequence). Written as DNA, the CDR3 is TGTGCCAGCAGCCAGGTGTTAACGAACACTGAAGCTTTCTTT. It yields the protein CASSQVLTNTEAFF.

This clonotype was counted a few times. The gene calls are TRBV6-5 and TRBJ1-3; D perhaps matches TRBD1 (6 bases). Germline CDR1 reads MNHEY; CDR2 reads SVGAGI. The CDR3 is made up of 16 amino acids. V was cut by 3 bases and J by 1 base, with 13 bases left in between. In DNA, the CDR3 is TGTGCCAGCAGTTATCGGGGGGGCGGTTCTGGAAACACCATATATTTT. Translated: CASSYRGGGSGNTIYF.

This chain links TRBV7-2 with TRBJ2-7, with 8 bases matching TRBD2. V shed 1 base and J 2 bases; nucleotides not matched to a gene: 4. Germline CDR1 reads SGHTA; CDR2 reads FQGNSA. The length of the CDR3 is 15 residues. In DNA, the CDR3 is TGTGCCAGCAGCTTAGGACTCGGGAGGGCCTACGAGCAGTACTTC. Its translation: CASSLGLGRAYEQYF. Full variable domain (missing parts from reference TRBV7-2 and TRBJ2-7): GAGVSQSPSNKVTEKGKDVELRCDPISGHTALYWYRQSLGQGLEFLIYFQGNSAPDKSGLPSDRFSAERTGGSVSTLTIQRTQQEDSAVYLCASSLGLGRAYEQYFGPGTRLTVT.

This clonotype was seen more than once but under ten times. This rearrangement joins TRBV7-2 to TRBJ1-4; D gene ambiguous. The CDR3 has 15 residues. V was clipped by 4 bases and J by 7 bases, with 16 bases between them. In germline, CDR1 is SGHTA, CDR2 FQGNSA. CDR3 protein: CASSSGEGGSEKLFF. The CDR3 nucleotides are TGTGCCAGCAGCTCCGGAGAAGGTGGTAGTGAAAAACTGTTTTTT.

The sample holds many counts of this clonotype. The rearrangement joins TRBV7-3 to TRBJ2-1, with 8 bases lining up with TRBD1. V lost 1 base, J lost 5 bases, and 4 bases stayed unmatched. This CDR3 spans 15 amino acids. The germline gives CDR1 SGHTA, CDR2 FQGTGA. As DNA, the CDR3 is TGTGCCAGCAGCTTAATACAGGGGGTCCACAATGAGCAGTTCTTC. It codes for CASSLIQGVHNEQFF. Combining the CDR3 with reference TRBV7-3 and TRBJ2-1 gives the whole variable domain GAGVSQTPSNKVTEKGKYVELRCDPISGHTALYWYRQSLGQGPEFLIYFQGTGAADDSGLPNDRFFAVRPEGSVSTLKIQRTERGDSAVYLCASSLIQGVHNEQFFGPGTRLTVL.

V gene TRBV14 combines with J gene TRBJ2-2; D remains ambiguous. The ends were cut back, 0 bases at V and 7 bases at J, with 9 bases in the middle. The CDR3 contains 14 residues. Germline-derived CDR1 and CDR2 are SGHDN and FVKESK. CDR3: CASSQEMSGGELFF. CDR3 nucleotide sequence: TGTGCCAGCAGCCAAGAGATGTCCGGCGGGGAGCTGTTTTTT.

The CDR3 sequence: CASSPPMDTQYF. DNA for the CDR3: TGTGCCAGCAGTCCCCCGATGGATACGCAGTATTTT. V is TRBV7-6 and J is TRBJ2-3; D remains ambiguous. CDR3 length equals 12 residues. Trimming left V 6 bases short and J 6 bases short, with 10 bases between. CDR1 and CDR2 from the germline V gene are SGHVS and FNYEAQ. The full variable domain, in which reference TRBV7-6 and TRBJ2-3 provide the parts outside the CDR3, is GAGVSQSPRYKVTKRGQDVALRCDPISGHVSLYWYRQALGQGPEFLTYFNYEAQQDKSGLPNDRFSAERPEGSISTLTIQRTEQRDSAMYRCASSPPMDTQYFGPGTRLTVL.

This clonotype was counted only a few times. The chain joins TRBV20-1 to TRBJ2-2, with a possible D match to TRBD2 (6 bases). Trimming pared 6 bases from V and 6 bases from J, leaving 20 bases between. Germline V gene lookup returns CDR1 DFQATT and CDR2 SNEGSKA (reference sequence). This CDR3 contains 15 residues. Here the CDR3 DNA reads TGCAGTGCCTGGCACCCGGGAGAACGGGCCGGGGAGCTGTTTTTT. Its translation: CSAWHPGERAGELFF.

Only a few counts were recorded for this clonotype. CDR3 residues: CASSQLIRLGSEAFF. In DNA, the CDR3 is TGTGCCAGCAGCCAGCTGATCCGCCTGGGGTCCGAAGCTTTCTTT. The chain uses TRBV7-2 and TRBJ1-1; D is ambiguous. Trimming left V 5 bases short and J 8 bases short, with 21 bases between. Per germline, CDR1 SGHTA and CDR2 FQGNSA. There are 15 residues in the CDR3.

This clonotype was observed a handful of times. The chain uses TRBV11-2 and TRBJ1-5; tentatively, D is TRBD1 (5 bases). Per the germline V gene, CDR1 is SGHAT and CDR2 is FQNNGV. The CDR3 runs to 17 residues. V gave up 1 base and J gave up 4 bases, with 17 bases separating them. In nucleotides, the CDR3 is TGTGCCAGCAGCTTAGTTCTGGGGGGAGCAGGGAATCAGCCCCAGCATTTT. Its protein product is CASSLVLGGAGNQPQHF. The variable domain in full, completed from reference TRBV11-2 and TRBJ1-5, reads EAGVAQSPRYKIIEKRQSVAFWCNPISGHATLYWYQQILGQGPKLLIQFQNNGVVDDSQLPKDRFSAERLKGVDSTLKIQPAKLEDSAVYLCASSLVLGGAGNQPQHFGDGTRLSIL.

In this sample, this clonotype turned up a few times. The J gene is TRBJ2-7, the V gene TRBV3-1; the D is unclear. Germline assignment: CDR1 LGHDT and CDR2 YNNKEL (reference sequence). This CDR3 is 11 amino acids long. The germline V and J ends were trimmed by 2 bases and 5 bases, with 4 bases remaining between them. CDR3 nucleotides: TGTGCCAGCAGCCAATTTAACGAGCAGTACTTC. Its protein product is CASSQFNEQYF.

This clonotype was picked up many times. V usage is TRBV20-1 and J usage is TRBJ2-2, with D unresolved. V dropped 4 bases and J dropped 2 bases, with 8 bases sitting between them. Germline V CDR1 and CDR2: DFQATT, SNEGSKA (reference sequence). The CDR3 loop spans 13 amino acids. The CDR3 sequence is CSATRLNTGELFF. The CDR3 DNA is TGCAGTGCTACAAGACTTAACACCGGGGAGCTGTTTTTT.

This clonotype was counted many times. The chain couples TRBV20-1 to TRBJ2-1; a weak D match, TRBD2 (6 bases). Germline CDR1 is DFQATT and CDR2 is SNEGSKA (reference sequence). This CDR3 region has 10 residues. V shed 8 bases and J shed 10 bases, with 12 bases lying between them. The CDR3 sequence: CSMQDYEQFF. DNA of the CDR3: TGCAGTATGCAGGACTACGAGCAGTTCTTC.

The V and J genes are TRBV6-5 and TRBJ2-5; 11 nucleotides line up with TRBD2. This CDR3 region has 15 residues. Trimming cost V 6 bases and J 2 bases; bases outside gene matches: 5. The V gene's germline CDR1 is MNHEY and CDR2 SVGAGI. Here the CDR3 DNA reads TGTGCCAGCAGATCTAGCGGGGGGACACAAGAGACCCAGTACTTC. Encoded protein: CASRSSGGTQETQYF.

This chain's CDR3 is CASSLEPLHEQYF. CDR3 coding DNA: TGCGCCAGCAGCTTGGAACCTCTCCACGAGCAGTACTTC. This rearrangement joins TRBV5-1 to TRBJ2-7; no reliable D call. Germline V gene sequence: CDR1 SGHRS, CDR2 YFSETQ. V was clipped by 0 bases and J by 5 bases, with 9 bases between them. The CDR3 contains 13 residues.